Each of the 24 T cell receptor beta chains below was sequenced from the same sample in a study of identical twins. TCRdb ran MiXCR on the 5' RACE reads and lists one entry per CDR3 protein. This table has just under 550,000 distinct CDR3 sequences, roughly 15% appearing once. These same records also appear under a second study, on yellow fever vaccine responses in identical twins.

The sample was CD4+ T cells sorted from blood. Receptors were obtained from a woman aged 18-35 years in good health.

This clonotype was counted ten times or more. This chain links TRBV5-1 with TRBJ2-1; the match to TRBD2 covers 8 bases. The V segment lost 0 bases and the J segment 5 bases; nucleotides outside the gene matches: 4. Germline-derived CDR1 and CDR2 are SGHRS and YFSETQ. The length of the CDR3 is 15 residues. The CDR3 loop is CASSLGGGRDNEQFF. CDR3 sequence (DNA): TGCGCCAGCAGCTTGGGCGGGGGGCGTGACAATGAGCAGTTCTTC.

In its sample, this clonotype was seen a few times. V is TRBV5-1 and J is TRBJ2-2; 10 positions match TRBD1. V dropped 4 bases and J dropped 7; count of bases not matched to a gene: 4. CDR3 length: 14 residues. The V gene's germline CDR1 is SGHRS and CDR2 YFSETQ. The CDR3 loop is CASSDGQGDGELFF. The CDR3 DNA reads TGCGCCAGCAGCGACGGACAGGGGGACGGGGAGCTGTTTTTT.

This clonotype was seen a handful of times. The chain links TRBV3-1 to TRBJ2-7; D perhaps matches TRBD2 (6 bases). Germline V gene lookup returns CDR1 LGHDT and CDR2 YNNKEL (reference sequence). The CDR3 runs to 14 residues. Trimming cost V 1 base and J 6 bases, with 13 bases left between them. The CDR3 region is CASSQAVGSFEQYF. The CDR3 DNA sequence: TGTGCCAGCAGCCAAGCGGTCGGGAGTTTCGAGCAGTACTTC.

The CDR3 DNA follows: TGCAGTGCTAGAGAACCCGGGACAAGCAATGAGCAGTTCTTC. This sequence encodes CSAREPGTSNEQFF. The gene calls are TRBV20-1 and TRBJ2-1; maybe TRBD1 (6 bases). Per the germline V gene, CDR1 is DFQATT and CDR2 is SNEGSKA (reference sequence). Between the trimmed V and J ends, which lost 0 bases and 6 bases, there was a span of 12 bases. There are 14 residues in the CDR3.

The chain links TRBV27 to TRBJ2-2; D is unclear. The V end lost 6 bases, the J end lost 0 bases, and 11 bases lay between the germline ends. CDR3 length equals 15 residues. Germline-derived CDR1 and CDR2 are MNHEY and SMNVEV (reference sequence). DNA for the CDR3: TGTGCCAGCAGAGTCGGACGCACGAACACCGGGGAGCTGTTTTTT. Translation: CASRVGRTNTGELFF.

This clonotype was seen many times. One end of the junction fails to match germline, which may point to a read error. The gene calls are TRBV5-1 and TRBJ1-1, with TRBD1 identical over 7 bases. This CDR3 region has 14 residues. Germline V CDR1 and CDR2: SGHRS, YFSETQ. CDR3 region: CASSTGTVNTEAFF. In DNA, the CDR3 is TGTGCCAGCAGCACCGGGACAGTGAACACTGAAGCTTTCTTT. Full variable domain (outside the CDR3, taken from reference TRBV5-1 and TRBJ1-1): KAGVTQTPRYLIKTRGQQVTLSCSPISGHRSVSWYQQTPGQGLQFLFEYFSETQRNKGNFPGRFSGRQFSNSRSEMNVSTLELGDSALYLCASSTGTVNTEAFFGQGTRLTVV.

This clonotype was counted a few times. This chain joins TRBV20-1 and TRBJ2-1; 10 bases match TRBD1. Germline CDR1 DFQATT, CDR2 SNEGSKA (reference sequence). The V and J ends lost 0 bases and 7 bases, in that order; junction bases with no gene match: 15. The CDR3 spans 18 residues. The CDR3 is CSARDRASLRDRGNEQFF. DNA for the CDR3: TGCAGTGCTAGAGATCGAGCCAGCCTCCGGGACAGGGGAAATGAGCAGTTCTTC.

This clonotype was seen a few times. This chain joins TRBV24-1 and TRBJ2-7; no reliable D call. CDR1 is KGHDR and CDR2 is SFDVKD in the germline V gene. Trimming took 2 bases from V and 3 from J, leaving 10 bases between them. CDR3 length: 14 residues. In DNA form, the CDR3 reads TGTGCCACCAGTGATTCCGGGTTTAACTACGAGCAGTACTTC. Its translation is CATSDSGFNYEQYF.

V and J are TRBV19 and TRBJ1-5; TRBD1 matches 9 bases. CDR1 and CDR2 from the germline V gene are LNHDA and SQIVND (reference sequence). V was pared by 6 bases and J by 4 bases, with 7 bases of the junction left unmatched. The CDR3 has 15 residues. The CDR3 here is CASRPRQGGNQPQHF. The CDR3 DNA sequence: TGTGCCAGTAGACCCCGACAGGGGGGGAATCAGCCCCAGCATTTT.

J is TRBJ2-1 and V is TRBV6-2 or TRBV6-3; 7 bases map to TRBD2. The germline CDR1 and CDR2 sequences are MNHEY and SVGEGT. V trimming: 2 bases; J trimming: 1 base; junction bases outside the gene matches: 11. The CDR3 runs 18 residues. The CDR3 DNA reads as TGTGCCAGCAGTTACCCCGATTTTCGGCGGGGGTCCTACAATGAGCAGTTCTTC. Amino acids: CASSYPDFRRGSYNEQFF.

This clonotype was seen repeatedly, ten times or more. V usage is TRBV7-7 and J usage is TRBJ2-3; D ambiguous. Trimming removed 0 bases from V and 2 bases from J, with 6 bases in between. The CDR3 sequence is 14 residues long. Germline CDR1 and CDR2: SSHAT and FNYEAQ (reference sequence). CDR3 region: CASSLAQDTDTQYF. CDR3 in DNA: TGTGCCAGCAGCTTAGCCCAGGACACAGATACGCAGTATTTT.

The CDR3, as DNA: TGTGCCAGCAGTTTATTTTGGACTGAAGCTTTCTTT. Amino acid sequence: CASSLFWTEAFF. The chain couples TRBV28 to TRBJ1-1; D is undetermined. CDR1 MDHEN and CDR2 SYDVKM come from the germline V gene. CDR3 length: 12 residues. Trimming removed 1 base at V and 5 bases at J, with 5 bases between.

The chain recombines TRBV5-4 with TRBJ2-3; D gene ambiguous. The germline V gene has CDR1 SGHNT and CDR2 YYREEE (reference sequence). With 0 bases removed from V and 2 bases from J, the gap between germline ends came to 7 bases. The CDR3 is 14 amino acids. The CDR3 coding sequence is TGTGCCAGCAGCTTGGATGGTACCACAGATACGCAGTATTTT. The encoded protein is CASSLDGTTDTQYF.

This chain links TRBV20-1 with TRBJ2-7; D gene uncertain. V lost 3 bases and J lost 4, with 16 bases in between. The CDR3 runs 14 residues. Per germline, CDR1 DFQATT and CDR2 SNEGSKA (reference sequence). The CDR3 DNA follows: TGCAGTGCTAGCAGCCCTACAAGGGATTACGAGCAGTACTTC. Encoded protein: CSASSPTRDYEQYF.

This clonotype was observed a handful of times. V and J are TRBV29-1 and TRBJ2-1; no firm D call. From germline, CDR1 is SQVTM and CDR2 ANQGSEA. There are 10 residues in the CDR3. CDR3 sequence: CALGNNEQFF. CDR3 DNA sequence: TGCGCACTGGGGAACAATGAGCAGTTCTTC.

In this sample, this clonotype turned up a few times. The chain carries TRBV7-2 and TRBJ2-3; TRBD2 agrees at 13 bases. The CDR3 runs 14 residues. The junction had 1 base not matched to a gene; V was cut back by 6 bases and J by 4 bases. Germline V gene lookup returns CDR1 SGHTA and CDR2 FQGNSA. The CDR3 sequence: CASRLAGGPDTQYF. The CDR3 DNA reads TGTGCCAGCAGACTAGCGGGGGGGCCAGATACGCAGTATTTT.

A few counts support this clonotype. The genes are TRBV6-2 or TRBV6-3 and TRBJ2-3, with D unresolved. The CDR3 extends over 15 amino acids. The germline CDR1 and CDR2 sequences are MNHEY and SVGEGT. Trimming left V 2 bases short and J 0 bases short, with 9 bases between. The CDR3 reads CASSYRLVSTDTQYF. The CDR3, as DNA: TGTGCCAGCAGTTACCGACTGGTCAGCACAGATACGCAGTATTTT.

The chain recombines TRBV5-1 with TRBJ2-5; the D is unclear. The CDR3 is 13 residues long. V gave up 4 bases and J gave up 4 bases, with 11 bases separating them. Germline CDR1 is SGHRS and CDR2 is YFSETQ. Here the CDR3 reads CASSPNLGETQYF. In DNA form, the CDR3 reads TGCGCCAGCAGCCCGAATTTGGGAGAGACCCAGTACTTC. The whole variable domain, remainder taken from reference TRBV5-1 and TRBJ2-5, is KAGVTQTPRYLIKTRGQQVTLSCSPISGHRSVSWYQQTPGQGLQFLFEYFSETQRNKGNFPGRFSGRQFSNSRSEMNVSTLELGDSALYLCASSPNLGETQYFGPGTRLLVL.

The V gene is TRBV28, the J gene TRBJ2-2; the match to TRBD2 covers 7 bases. Germline CDR1 reads MDHEN; CDR2 reads SYDVKM. CDR3 size: 14 residues. Unmatched junction bases numbered 5, after V lost 5 bases and J lost 5 bases. CDR3 sequence reads: CASSRTSLTGELFF. The CDR3, as DNA: TGTGCCAGCAGTAGGACTAGTCTGACCGGGGAGCTGTTTTTT. The full variable domain, completed using reference TRBV28 and TRBJ2-2, is DVKVTQSSRYLVKRTGEKVFLECVQDMDHENMFWYRQDPGLGLRLIYFSYDVKMKEKGDIPEGYSVSREKKERFSLILESASTNQTSMYLCASSRTSLTGELFFGEGSRLTVL.

This clonotype was seen ten or more times. The chain has TRBV12-3 or TRBV12-4 and TRBJ2-1; D is possibly TRBD1 (6 bases). The CDR3 runs 14 residues. Deletions cut 6 bases from V and 5 bases from J, with 14 bases between. The CDR3 loop reads CASSLGRDNNEQFF. The CDR3, as DNA: TGTGCCAGCAGCCTCGGCCGGGACAACAATGAGCAGTTCTTC.

V gene TRBV28 combines with J gene TRBJ2-3; D call uncertain. The length of the CDR3 is 15 residues. Trimming shortened V by 9 bases and J by 4 bases, and 20 bases separated the two germline ends. The V gene's germline CDR1 is MDHEN and CDR2 SYDVKM. The CDR3 region has the DNA TGTGCCAGTCGACGACGGATCCTCCGGTCAGATACGCAGTATTTT. As protein: CASRRRILRSDTQYF.

This clonotype has more than one count but fewer than ten. The J gene is TRBJ2-3, the V gene TRBV2; D call uncertain. With 7 bases removed from V and 0 bases from J, the gap between germline ends came to 17 bases. The CDR3 loop spans 16 amino acids. The germline V gene encodes CDR1 SNHLY and CDR2 FYNNEI. CDR3 DNA sequence: TGTGCCAGCATTAAGGCGGCCCGAACTAGCACAGATACGCAGTATTTT. This encodes CASIKAARTSTDTQYF.

The chain is built from TRBV6-1 and TRBJ2-7, with D possibly being TRBD1 (5 bases). Germline CDR1 reads MNHNS; CDR2 reads SASEGT. V lost 3 bases and J lost 5, with 8 bases in between. The CDR3 is 12 residues long. The CDR3 region is CASSEPRDEQYV. As DNA, the CDR3 is TGTGCCAGCAGTGAGCCCAGGGACGAGCAGTACGTC.

DNA of the CDR3: TGTGCCAGCAGCTACCCTGGACTAGCGGGAGCCACAGATACGCAGTATTTT. Translation: CASSYPGLAGATDTQYF. The rearrangement links TRBV5-4 to TRBJ2-3, with 13 bases aligning to TRBD2. Losses at the gene ends were 3 bases for V and 2 bases for J; bases not matched to a gene: 6. Looked up from germline, CDR1 is SGHNT and CDR2 is YYREEE (reference sequence). CDR3 length: 17 amino acids.